This T cell receptor beta chain is drawn from a study of blood T cell repertoires in COVID-19 (TCRdb year 2020). Background on the whole study: Samples covering the acute and convalescent phases of COVID-19 were provided by collaborators in the United States, Italy and Spain. Where HLA class I and class II types were available, the types were taken from metadata supplied by the sample provider, not from assay-based typing. Subjects who had been exposed to COVID-19, were actively infected with it, or had recovered from it provided the deeply sampled blood TCRbeta repertoires that made up the dataset. The repertoires were released in a freely available public database meant as a resource for research on the immune response to SARS-CoV-2. The sample metadata nearly always contained a de-identified subject ID, COVID-19 status, age in years and sex. The material from the prospective study consisted of cDNA or gDNA derived from T cells, B-cell-depleted T cells, or PBMCs. Samples came from the ongoing ImmuneRACE study (first 160 participants) plus 1,254 subjects from 6 global collaborators. Summary of the overall study and its limitations: Clinical and demographic metadata were provided uncurated, with the amount varying by source and participant.

Participants in the prospective study were enrolled through a virtual design, were aged roughly 18 to 90 years, and lived in roughly 24 United States geographic areas. In the prospective study, participants were assigned to cohorts based on the clinical history participants reported in a screening survey and a study questionnaire. Recovered participants in ImmuneRACE Cohort 3 were defined by two consecutive negative NP/OP PCR tests, clearance by a healthcare professional, or resolution of symptoms. Mobile phlebotomists in the prospective study collected whole blood, serum and a nasopharyngeal or oropharyngeal swab from every participant. Additional blood draws and questionnaires over an approximately 2-month period could optionally be provided by prospective study participants. Before DNA extraction, prospective study blood samples were shipped either frozen or at room temperature. TCRbeta CDR3 regions were amplified from genomic DNA using the immunoSEQ Assay, a bias-controlled multiplex PCR. The study's own analysis went as follows. The number of nucleated cells in each sample was estimated from the amplification of reference gene primers within the assay. To quantify the absolute abundance of each unique TCRbeta CDR3 rearrangement, sequence reads were collapsed and filtered. For each sample, productive Simpson clonality was calculated as the square root of Simpson's diversity index over productive rearrangements. TCRdb mirrors the immuneACCESS table, restricted to in-frame sequences. Some clones are absent from its copies; in checked studies, under half trace to an unresolved V gene, and the reason for the others is unknown. V and J calls plus clone size are reproduced from that table; the DNA served to infer D and trimming. A total of some 330,000 clones appear in this sample, approximately 88% of them only once. The top ten clones comprise about 5% of the sample.

Remarks on this clone: Its binding antigen is unknown. No per-base quality is available; no much larger clone lies one base away.

The germline V end is reduced by 5 bases and the J end by 4 bases; junction bases left unmatched: 2. The CDR3, cysteine through phenylalanine, is 13 amino acids long. The sequence is cut down to CDR3 DNA, 39 bases in frame from base 1. CDR1 and CDR2 (LGHDT, YNNKEL) derive from the germline V gene (reference sequence). The receptor chain draws on TRBV3-1 (or the pseudogene TRBV3-2) and TRBJ2-3; 8 central nucleotides agree with TRBD2. Input material: PBMCs or T cells enriched from blood (not recorded which). This receptor was identified in a man younger than 40 who had recovered from COVID-19. This receptor carries the CDR3 CASSIGGADTQYF. The base sequence is TGTGCCAGCAGCATCGGGGGGGCAGATACGCAGTATTTT.